The next 16 T cell receptor beta chains were all read from a single sample in a study of shared clonotypes between healthy human individuals. Measured with immunoSEQ multiplex PCR; TCRdb has only the in-frame clones, and not every one. This sample has more than 2 million clones; about 95% occur once, and the top ten carry about 1.1%. In the naive CD8 group, cells lacked CD45RO and were positively selected for CCR7, so terminally differentiated effector memory CD45RA+ cells were left out. Sequencing was done on a sample of naive CD8+ T cells sorted from blood. These receptors came from a man in his late teens or twenties in good health.

The chain employs TRBV4-1 and TRBJ1-2; D unclear. The CDR3 spans 13 residues. V was cut by 1 base and J by 4 bases, with 7 bases left in between. CDR1 and CDR2 (germline): MGHRA, YSYEKL. CDR3 DNA sequence: TGCGCCAGCAGCCAAGCGACACGCTATGGCTACACCTTC. Its protein is CASSQATRYGYTF.

The chain couples TRBV28 to TRBJ2-7; D assignment may be TRBD1 or TRBD2 (6 bases each). The ends were cut back, 1 base at V and 5 bases at J, with 24 bases in the middle. The CDR3 covers 18 residues. Germline V gives CDR1 MDHEN, CDR2 SYDVKM. CDR3 sequence: CASSLSLLGGRVDNEQYF. CDR3 coding DNA: TGTGCCAGCAGTTTATCCCTCTTGGGGGGCCGGGTCGACAACGAGCAGTACTTC.

The V gene is TRBV27, the J gene TRBJ2-7, with D uncertain. The V end was cut by 2 bases, the J end by 2 bases, with 10 bases between. Germline V gives CDR1 MNHEY, CDR2 SMNVEV (reference sequence). This CDR3 comprises 14 residues. The CDR3 region has the DNA TGTGCCAGCAGTTTAGACGGTTCTGCCTACGAGCAGTACTTC. This sequence encodes CASSLDGSAYEQYF.

The CDR3 DNA is TGTGCCAGCAAGGACAGGGGAAATGAAAAACTGTTTTTT. Translation gives CASKDRGNEKLFF. The rearrangement uses TRBV28 and TRBJ1-4, with 9 bases identical to TRBD1. The CDR3 contains 13 residues. The V gene's germline CDR1 is MDHEN and CDR2 SYDVKM. The V and J ends lost 7 bases and 5 bases, in that order; junction bases with no gene match: 2.

Note on this clone: Relative to the germline gene, one junction end is altered; a read error may explain this. V usage is TRBV6-1 and J usage is TRBJ2-7; D gene unclear. This CDR3 spans 12 amino acids. Germline CDR1 MNHNS, CDR2 SASEGT. In nucleotides, the CDR3 is TGTGCCAGCACTGAAGAGCCCTACGAGCAGTACTTC. It yields the protein CASTEEPYEQYF.

The chain links TRBV9 to TRBJ2-1, with 8 nucleotides matching TRBD2. Germline CDR1 is SGDLS and CDR2 is YYNGEE. The trim removed 4 bases at V and 0 bases at J, leaving 9 bases unmatched. The CDR3 is 17 residues long. The CDR3: CASSLSSGTSSYNEQFF. CDR3 DNA: TGTGCCAGCAGCCTCTCCTCCGGGACTAGCTCCTACAATGAGCAGTTCTTC.

The chain carries TRBV14 and TRBJ2-7, with a weak D call TRBD1 (5 bases). The V end lost 6 bases, the J end lost 5 bases, and 14 bases lay between the germline ends. Germline V gene lookup returns CDR1 SGHDN and CDR2 FVKESK. The CDR3 is made up of 13 amino acids. DNA for the CDR3: TGTGCCAGCAGGCAAATAGGGGCGGACGAGCAGTACTTC. Its translation is CASRQIGADEQYF.

V gene TRBV28 combines with J gene TRBJ2-5; tentatively, D is TRBD1 (5 bases). Germline CDR1 and CDR2: MDHEN and SYDVKM. Trimming left V 6 bases short and J 2 bases short, with 13 bases between. The CDR3 spans 14 residues. CDR3 sequence reads: CASSPDSYQETQYF. The CDR3 DNA reads as TGTGCCAGCAGCCCAGACAGTTATCAAGAGACCCAGTACTTC.

This clone occurred once. The V call is TRBV21-1, the J call TRBJ2-7; the table's TRBD2 call for D was not verified on the DNA. TRBV21-1 is assigned pseudogene status. This CDR3 is built from 14 residues. CDR3 in amino acids: CASSNGGRNYEQYF. In DNA, the CDR3 is TGTGCCAGCAGCAACGGCGGGCGTAACTACGAGCAGTACTTC.

The gene calls are TRBV6-6 and TRBJ2-7; 13 bases line up with TRBD2. The CDR3 runs 16 residues. V lost 6 bases and J lost 6; bases outside the gene matches: 11. Germline CDR1 reads MNHNY; CDR2 reads SVGAGI (reference sequence). In DNA form, the CDR3 reads TGTGCCAGCAGCTCCTCCCGGACTAGCGGGAGAAGCGAGCAGTACTTC. Protein: CASSSSRTSGRSEQYF.

The chain couples TRBV10-2 to TRBJ2-1; 10 bases are a match to TRBD2. Trimming removed 3 bases from V and 2 bases from J; junction bases left unmatched: 4. The CDR3 totals 16 residues. In germline, CDR1 is WSHSY, CDR2 SAAADI. The CDR3 nucleotides are TGCGCCAGCAGTGACCGGACTAGCGGTCCCTACAATGAGCAGTTCTTC. It specifies CASSDRTSGPYNEQFF.

This clone was detected only once. Distinct nucleotide sequences in the sample also encode this CDR3. This chain uses TRBV6-5 with TRBJ1-5; D gene unclear. The germline gives CDR1 MNHEY, CDR2 SVGAGI. This CDR3 is built from 13 residues. V was cut by 0 bases and J by 0 bases, with 0 bases left in between. Here the CDR3 DNA reads TGTGCCAGCAGTTACTCTAGCAATCAGCCCCAGCATTTT. It encodes CASSYSSNQPQHF.

This clone has more than one count but fewer than ten. The sample holds other DNA sequences that translate to the same CDR3. This chain connects TRBV5-4 to TRBJ2-7; D is uncertain. V lost 0 bases to trimming and J lost 0 bases, with 4 bases between them. The CDR3 is 13 residues long. Germline V gives CDR1 SGHNT, CDR2 YYREEE (reference sequence). DNA for the CDR3: TGTGCCAGCAGCTTGGGAAGCTCCTACGAGCAGTACTTC. It is translated as CASSLGSSYEQYF. Drawing the rest from reference TRBV5-4 and TRBJ2-7, the complete variable domain is ETGVTQSPTHLIKTRGQQVTLRCSSQSGHNTVSWYQQALGQGPQFIFQYYREEENGRGNFPPRFSGLQFPNYSSELNVNALELDDSALYLCASSLGSSYEQYFGPGTRLTVT.

CDR3 coding DNA: TGTGCCAGCAGCTCAGTGGGAGGGTTATTATACGAGCAGTACTTC. It yields the protein CASSSVGGLLYEQYF. The chain combines TRBV7-9 with TRBJ2-7, with 7 positions matching TRBD2. Germline values: CDR1 SEHNR, CDR2 FQNEAQ (reference sequence). V trimming: 4 bases; J trimming: 4 bases; junction bases outside the gene matches: 10. The CDR3 extends over 15 amino acids.

This sequence joins TRBV29-1 and TRBJ1-2; TRBD1 aligns across 8 bases. Germline-derived CDR1 and CDR2 are SQVTM and ANQGSEA. This CDR3 has 13 residues. Trimming took 2 bases from V and 11 from J; bases not matched to a gene: 10. The CDR3 loop is CSVESRTGPGYTF. The CDR3 nucleotides read TGCAGCGTTGAATCTCGGACAGGGCCTGGTTACACCTTC.

A note on this clone: The same CDR3 arises from other DNA sequences in this sample as well. The chain is built from TRBV7-9 and TRBJ2-5, with 8 bases fitting TRBD2. The V and J ends lost 5 bases and 2 bases, in that order; junction bases with no gene match: 13. Looked up from germline, CDR1 is SEHNR and CDR2 is FQNEAQ (reference sequence). This CDR3 has 17 residues. DNA for the CDR3: TGTGCCAGCAGCGGTATGGGGGTAGCGGGACCTCAAGAGACCCAGTACTTC. Protein: CASSGMGVAGPQETQYF.